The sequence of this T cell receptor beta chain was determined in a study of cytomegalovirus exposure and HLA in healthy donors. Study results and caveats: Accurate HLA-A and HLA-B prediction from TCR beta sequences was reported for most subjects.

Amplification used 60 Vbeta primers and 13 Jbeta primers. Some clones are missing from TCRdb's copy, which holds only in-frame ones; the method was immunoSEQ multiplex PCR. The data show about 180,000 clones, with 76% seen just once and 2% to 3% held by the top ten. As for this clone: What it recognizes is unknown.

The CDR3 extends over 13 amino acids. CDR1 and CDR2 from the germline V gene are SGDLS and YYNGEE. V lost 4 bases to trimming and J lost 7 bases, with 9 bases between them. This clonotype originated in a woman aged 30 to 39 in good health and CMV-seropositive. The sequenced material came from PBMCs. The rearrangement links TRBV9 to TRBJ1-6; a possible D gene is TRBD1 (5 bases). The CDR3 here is CASSPRQNSPLHF. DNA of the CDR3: TGTGCCAGCAGCCCCCGACAGAATTCACCCCTCCACTTT.